The 10 T cell receptor beta chains in this list originate from one sample, sequenced in a study of cytomegalovirus exposure and HLA in healthy donors. The primer mix had 60 Vbeta and 13 Jbeta primers. Some clones are missing from TCRdb's copy, which holds only in-frame ones; the method was immunoSEQ multiplex PCR. The profile shows 200,000 to 250,000 clones, approximately 79% of them singletons. The specimen sequenced was PBMCs. The origin of the receptors is a man aged 18 to 35 in good health and CMV-seronegative.

The V gene is TRBV30, the J gene TRBJ1-5; possibly TRBD1 for D (5 bases). V lost 2 bases, J lost 3 bases, and 8 bases lay in between. The CDR3 sequence is 13 residues long. CDR1 and CDR2 from the germline V gene are GTSNPN and SVGIG (reference sequence). CDR3 DNA: TGTGCCTGGAGTCAGGGTGTCAATCAGCCCCAGCATTTT. Protein: CAWSQGVNQPQHF. The complete variable domain, with remaining parts taken from reference TRBV30 and TRBJ1-5, reads SQTIHQWPATLVQPVGSPLSLECTVEGTSNPNLYWYRQAAGRGLQLLFYSVGIGQISSEVPQNLSASRPQDRQFILSSKKLLLSDSGFYLCAWSQGVNQPQHFGDGTRLSIL.

The CDR3 region is CATSIFGDRDWEYNEQFF. For the CDR3, the DNA is TGTGCCACCAGTATATTCGGGGATAGGGACTGGGAATACAATGAGCAGTTCTTC. The chain employs TRBV19 and TRBJ2-1; D is perhaps TRBD2 (6 bases). The ends were cut back, 10 bases at V and 4 bases at J, with 29 bases in the middle. Germline V gives CDR1 LNHDA, CDR2 SQIVND (reference sequence). The CDR3 is 18 residues long.

The CDR3 loop reads CASRTGTGGEETQYF. CDR3 DNA sequence: TGTGCCAGCAGAACGGGGACAGGGGGCGAAGAGACCCAGTACTTC. V gene TRBV6-1 combines with J gene TRBJ2-5; 12 bases map to TRBD1. The CDR3 is 15 residues long. Looked up from germline, CDR1 is MNHNS and CDR2 is SASEGT. The junction had 5 bases not matched to a gene; V was cut back by 6 bases and J by 3 bases.

The chain has TRBV2 and TRBJ2-5; D is undetermined. The J call may be in error: the DNA end matches TRBJ2-7 better. Germline CDR1 and CDR2: SNHLY and FYNNEI. The CDR3 is 14 amino acids. The CDR3 loop reads CASSESDSTYEQYF. The CDR3 nucleotides read TGTGCCAGCAGTGAGAGCGACTCCACCTACGAGCAGTACTTC.

This chain joins TRBV7-6 and TRBJ2-5; D gene uncertain. V lost 3 bases, J lost 1 base, and 3 bases lay in between. This CDR3 has 12 residues. CDR1 is SGHVS and CDR2 is FNYEAQ in the germline V gene. The CDR3 protein is CASSFGQETQYF. CDR3 bases: TGTGCCAGCAGCTTCGGCCAAGAGACCCAGTACTTC. Complete variable domain (other parts from reference TRBV7-6 and TRBJ2-5): GAGVSQSPRYKVTKRGQDVALRCDPISGHVSLYWYRQALGQGPEFLTYFNYEAQQDKSGLPNDRFSAERPEGSISTLTIQRTEQRDSAMYRCASSFGQETQYFGPGTRLLVL.

The V gene is TRBV5-6, the J gene TRBJ2-1; D perhaps matches TRBD2 (5 bases). The CDR3 extends over 15 amino acids. The germline V gene encodes CDR1 SGHDT and CDR2 YYEEEE. Deletions cut 2 bases from V and 0 bases from J, with 9 bases between. CDR3 loop: CASSLGLSSYNEQFF. The CDR3 DNA sequence: TGTGCCAGCAGCTTAGGACTGAGCTCCTACAATGAGCAGTTCTTC. Supplemented by reference TRBV5-6 and TRBJ2-1, the full variable domain reads DAGVTQSPTHLIKTRGQQVTLRCSPKSGHDTVSWYQQALGQGPQFIFQYYEEEERQRGNFPDRFSGHQFPNYSSELNVNALLLGDSALYLCASSLGLSSYNEQFFGPGTRLTVL.

This clone was observed a single time. The chain employs TRBV4-2 and TRBJ1-5; D unresolved. Germline V gives CDR1 LGHNA, CDR2 YNFKEQ. Deletions cut 4 bases from V and 5 bases from J, with 9 bases between. This CDR3 is 13 amino acids long. The DNA for the CDR3 is TGTGCCAGCAGCCCCCTACTCGATCAGCCCCAGCATTTT. Protein sequence: CASSPLLDQPQHF.

In this sample, this clone turned up a few times. This chain connects TRBV19 to TRBJ2-2; the D gene is possibly TRBD1 (7 bases). V lost 10 bases and J 5 bases, leaving 23 bases between the germline ends. CDR1 and CDR2 (germline): LNHDA, SQIVND (reference sequence). The CDR3 contains 16 residues. The CDR3 loop is CATPRGQKEGTGELFF. The DNA for the CDR3 is TGTGCCACACCGCGGGGACAGAAGGAGGGGACCGGGGAGCTGTTTTTT.

As regards this clone: Within the sample, other DNA sequences also encode this same CDR3. V gene TRBV11-2 combines with J gene TRBJ1-2, with no clear D. In germline, CDR1 is SGHAT, CDR2 FQNNGV. Trimming left V 6 bases short and J 4 bases short, with 12 bases between. The CDR3 loop spans 13 amino acids. The CDR3 is CASSAGGGYGYTF. For the CDR3, the DNA is TGTGCCAGCAGTGCGGGTGGCGGCTATGGCTACACCTTC. The full variable domain, with the rest looked up from reference TRBV11-2 and TRBJ1-2, is EAGVAQSPRYKIIEKRQSVAFWCNPISGHATLYWYQQILGQGPKLLIQFQNNGVVDDSQLPKDRFSAERLKGVDSTLKIQPAKLEDSAVYLCASSAGGGYGYTFGSGTRLTVV.

This chain uses TRBV7-8 with TRBJ1-4; 11 bases agree with TRBD1. Per the germline V gene, CDR1 is SGHVS and CDR2 is FQNEAQ. The CDR3 covers 15 residues. Losses at the gene ends were 3 bases for V and 8 bases for J; bases not matched to a gene: 5. The DNA of the CDR3 is TGTGCCAGCAGCTTCCGGACAGGGGGCTTAGAAAAACTGTTTTTT. It is translated as CASSFRTGGLEKLFF.